This T cell receptor (beta chain) was sequenced for a study of blood T cell repertoires in COVID-19. Study-wide context: Samples representing acute and convalescent COVID-19 were sourced from the United States, Italy and Spain. PBMCs, B-cell-depleted T cells, or T cells were the source of the cDNA or gDNA that made up the material.

As processed by the authors: It was from reference gene primer amplification that nucleated cell counts were estimated. Assay: immunoSEQ multiplex PCR; the TCRdb copy retains only in-frame clones and omits some. The D gene and trimming were derived from the DNA, and the V and J assignments and clone size from that table. Of under 95,000 clones in the sample, approximately 90% were seen once. Germline-derived CDR1 and CDR2 are SGDLS and YYNGEE. The V and J ends lost 4 bases and 7 bases, in that order; junction bases with no gene match: 7. The CDR3 runs 14 residues. It was during active infection that Seattle patients were enrolled and then longitudinally followed.

Source material: peripheral blood. The clonotype comes from a man aged 50 to 60 with COVID-19, enrolled during active disease. The V and J genes are TRBV9 and TRBJ2-1; 8 bases line up with TRBD2. CDR3 loop: CASSPGLAQNEQFF. For the CDR3, the DNA is TGTGCCAGCAGCCCAGGACTAGCCCAAAATGAGCAGTTCTTC.